The present T cell receptor beta chain was sequenced within a study of blood T cell repertoires in COVID-19. For the study at large: The United States, Italy and Spain were the sources of the acute and convalescent COVID-19 samples. Nucleic acid was either cDNA or gDNA, and it came from T cells, B-cell-depleted T cells, or PBMCs.

Deletions cut 3 bases from V and 3 bases from J, with 12 bases between. The germline V gene encodes CDR1 LNHDA and CDR2 SQIVND (reference sequence). CDR3 length: 15 residues. Authors' processing steps: Using reference gene primer amplification, nucleated cell counts were estimated. The data were produced by immunoSEQ multiplex PCR, yet TCRdb's version contains in-frame clones alone and is incomplete. V and J calls and clone size are given by that table; D and trimming were obtained from the DNA. The sample yields fewer than 150,000 clones, about 80% seen once. This rearrangement joins TRBV19 to TRBJ1-5; D perhaps matches TRBD1 (6 bases). This TCR was sampled from a woman between 50 and 59 years old with acute or convalescent COVID-19. Sample: peripheral blood. CDR3 nucleotides: TGTGCCAGTAGTATTAGATCAGGGGCCAATCAGCCCCAGCATTTT. Residues: CASSIRSGANQPQHF.